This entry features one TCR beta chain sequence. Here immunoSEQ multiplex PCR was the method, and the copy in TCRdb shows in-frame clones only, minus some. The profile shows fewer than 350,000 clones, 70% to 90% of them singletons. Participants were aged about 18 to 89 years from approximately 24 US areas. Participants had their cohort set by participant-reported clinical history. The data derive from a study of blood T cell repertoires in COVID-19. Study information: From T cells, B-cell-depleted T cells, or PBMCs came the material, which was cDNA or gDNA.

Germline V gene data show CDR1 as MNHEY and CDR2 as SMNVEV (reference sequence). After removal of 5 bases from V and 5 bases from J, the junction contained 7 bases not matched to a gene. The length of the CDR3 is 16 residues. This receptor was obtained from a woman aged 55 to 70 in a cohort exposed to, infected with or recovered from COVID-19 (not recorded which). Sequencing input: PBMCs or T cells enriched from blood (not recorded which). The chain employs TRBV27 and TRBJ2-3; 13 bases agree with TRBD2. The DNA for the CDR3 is TGTGCCAGCAGTAGGACTAGCGGGAGTCCGATAGATACGCAGTATTTT. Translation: CASSRTSGSPIDTQYF.